Listed below are T cell receptor beta chains from one sample, sequenced in a study of cytomegalovirus exposure and HLA in healthy donors. Sequencing was performed with immunoSEQ multiplex PCR; in TCRdb, only in-frame clones are kept and a portion is missing. The sample gives around 170,000 clones, roughly 82% of which show up once; less than 2% is in the top ten. Specimen: PBMCs. These receptors were collected from a man aged 35 to 55 in good health and CMV-seronegative. The CDR3 runs from the conserved cysteine through the conserved F or W.

J | V | CDR3
TRBJ2-7 | TRBV4-3 | CASSQGTGGGGEQYF
TRBJ1-1 | TRBV11-3 | CASSFSSTNTEAFF
TRBJ2-7 | TRBV11-2 | CASSLAGRGAQYEQYF
TRBJ1-2 | TRBV25-1 | CASSGPGVGGYTF
TRBJ2-7 | TRBV7-6 | CASSFIGDSYEQYF
TRBJ2-5 | TRBV5-1 | CASSFSGGQETQYF
TRBJ2-1 | TRBV13 | CASRTSGRRDEQFF
TRBJ2-3 | TRBV2 | CASSAGTSGTDTQYF
TRBJ2-2 | TRBV6-1 | CASTLAGGNTGELFF
TRBJ2-7 | TRBV6-6 | CASSYRDRGSYEQYF
TRBJ2-7 | TRBV4-2 | CASSQSRQAEQYF
TRBJ2-7 | TRBV27 | CASSYLLAGGPHEQYF
TRBJ2-2 | TRBV5-5 | CASSLGQGASGTGELFF
TRBJ1-2 | TRBV19 | CASSTRTGPPDYGYTF
TRBJ2-7 | TRBV28 | CASSSGLAGNEQYF
TRBJ2-5 | TRBV7-9 | CASSFGEGTGGRKTQYF
TRBJ1-5 | TRBV19 | CASSITAEKAQHF
TRBJ1-2 | TRBV4-3 | CASSQGIGTSYGYTF
TRBJ1-1 | TRBV7-2 | CASSLARGGTEAFF
TRBJ2-5 | TRBV5-1 | CASSSGTSGVPGETQYF
TRBJ1-4 | TRBV5-4 | CASSLKDSFNEKLFF
TRBJ2-7 | TRBV4-3 | CASSQIGGASSYEQYF
TRBJ2-1 | TRBV14 | CASSTRTSGYNEQFF
TRBJ2-2 | TRBV28 | CASSPTNSGRITGELFF
TRBJ2-7 | TRBV7-2 | CASSSDYTQPRQYF
TRBJ2-2 | TRBV5-4 | CASSPRSGRTGELFF
TRBJ2-1 | TRBV9 | CASSVELAGGGSEQFF
TRBJ2-7 | TRBV5-6 | CASSRTALYEQYF
TRBJ2-3 | TRBV9 | CASSVLAGGGTQYF
TRBJ2-7 | TRBV28 | CASTPRGQGNSYEQYF
TRBJ1-4 | TRBV25-1 | CASSEVGAANEKLFF
TRBJ2-7 | TRBV7-9 | CASSPTSWNEQYF
TRBJ2-7 | TRBV9 | CASSVGLSSAYEQYF
TRBJ1-5 | TRBV2 | CASSPSFINQPQHF
TRBJ2-3 | TRBV4-1 | CASSWRFGKREEGGTDTQYF
TRBJ1-1 | TRBV7-2 | CASSPAPGTGGNEAFF
TRBJ2-2 | TRBV7-9 | CASSPPGVPGELFF
TRBJ1-5 | TRBV30 | CAWSGDRRGNQPQHF
TRBJ1-2 | TRBV6-5 | CASSSQLGYTF
TRBJ1-5 | TRBV28 | CASSTGGGQPQHF
TRBJ1-2 | TRBV11-3 | CASSLSTNYGYTF
TRBJ2-1 | TRBV7-3 | CASSLGGGGRVDEQFF
TRBJ2-7 | TRBV11-2 | CASSPRQGAGEQYF
TRBJ2-7 | TRBV5-1 | CASSLRGSAGGGGEQYF
TRBJ2-3 | TRBV19 | CASSASPGQGDTDTQYF
TRBJ2-7 | TRBV28 | CASSWTSVPYEQYF
TRBJ2-7 | TRBV28 | CASSNALPWEQYF
TRBJ1-1 | TRBV30 | CAWGQMNTEAFF
TRBJ1-6 | TRBV19 | CASSPAENSPLHF